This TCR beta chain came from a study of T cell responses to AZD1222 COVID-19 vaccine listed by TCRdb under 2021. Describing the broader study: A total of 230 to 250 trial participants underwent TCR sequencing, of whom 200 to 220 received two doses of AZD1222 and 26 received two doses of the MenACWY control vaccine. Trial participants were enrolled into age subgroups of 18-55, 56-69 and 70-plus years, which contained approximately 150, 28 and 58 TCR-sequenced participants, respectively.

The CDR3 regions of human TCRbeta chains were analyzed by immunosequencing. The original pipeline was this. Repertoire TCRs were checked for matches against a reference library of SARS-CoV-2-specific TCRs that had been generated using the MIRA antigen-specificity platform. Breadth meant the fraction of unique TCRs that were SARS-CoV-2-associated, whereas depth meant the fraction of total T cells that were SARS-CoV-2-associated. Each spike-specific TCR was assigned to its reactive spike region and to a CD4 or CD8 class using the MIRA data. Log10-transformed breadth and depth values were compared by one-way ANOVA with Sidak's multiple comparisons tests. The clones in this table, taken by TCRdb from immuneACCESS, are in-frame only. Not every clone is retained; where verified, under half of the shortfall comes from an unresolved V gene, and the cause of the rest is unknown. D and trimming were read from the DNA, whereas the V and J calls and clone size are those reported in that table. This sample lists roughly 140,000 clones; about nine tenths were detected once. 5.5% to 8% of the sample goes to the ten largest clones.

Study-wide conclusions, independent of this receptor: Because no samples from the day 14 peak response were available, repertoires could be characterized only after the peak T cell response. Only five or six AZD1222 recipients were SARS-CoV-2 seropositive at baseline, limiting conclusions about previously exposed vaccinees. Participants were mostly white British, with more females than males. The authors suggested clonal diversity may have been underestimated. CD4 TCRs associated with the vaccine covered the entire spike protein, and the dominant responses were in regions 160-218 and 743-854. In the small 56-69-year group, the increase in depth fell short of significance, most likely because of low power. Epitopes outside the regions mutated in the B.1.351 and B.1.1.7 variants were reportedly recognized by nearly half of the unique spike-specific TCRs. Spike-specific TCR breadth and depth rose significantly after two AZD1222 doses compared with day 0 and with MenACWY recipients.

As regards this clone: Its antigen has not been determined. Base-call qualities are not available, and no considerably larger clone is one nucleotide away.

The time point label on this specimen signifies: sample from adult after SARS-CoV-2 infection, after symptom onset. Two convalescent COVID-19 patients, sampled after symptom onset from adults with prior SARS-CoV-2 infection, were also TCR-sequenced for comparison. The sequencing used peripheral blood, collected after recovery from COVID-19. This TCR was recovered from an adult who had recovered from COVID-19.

The CDR3 protein is CASSLRAYEQYF. The DNA is as follows: TGTGCCAGCAGTCTCAGGGCCTACGAGCAGTACTTC. The chain employs TRBV6-2 or TRBV6-3 and TRBJ2-7; TRBD1 is a weak D gene call, 5 bases matching. The CDR3 holds 12 amino acids from the cysteine to the phenylalanine. The only DNA kept is the CDR3, 36 bases in frame from the first base. Based on the germline V gene, the CDR1 and CDR2 sequences are MNHEY and SVGEGT. V drops 5 bases and J drops 2 bases, leaving 7 bases in between.